This T cell receptor (beta chain) was documented in a study of T cell responses to AZD1222 COVID-19 vaccine. In the case of this clone: Its specificity is unknown.

Trimming took 5 bases from V and 1 from J, leaving 14 bases between them. The V gene's germline CDR1 is LNHDA and CDR2 SQIVND (reference sequence). The CDR3 covers 15 residues. Study results and limitations: The study reported that nearly half of spike-specific TCRs target unmutated variant regions. The span of vaccine-associated CD4 TCRs extended across spike, with dominance at 160-218 and 743-854. In all cases, repertoires were sampled only after the peak T cell response. Most donors were white British and more were female, and clonal diversity was possibly underestimated.

Data came from immunoSEQ multiplex PCR; TCRdb stores just in-frame clones and leaves some out. The data contain some 180,000 clones, around 92% of them seen just once; the ten biggest clones take up 1% to 1.5%. V is TRBV19 and J is TRBJ1-1; no firm D call. The receptor comes from an adult in good health. This material consisted of peripheral blood, taken on day 0 of AZD1222 vaccination. CDR3 loop: CASSPRSAANTEAFF. CDR3 coding DNA: TGTGCCAGTAGTCCCCGGTCGGCGGCGAACACTGAAGCTTTCTTT. Complete variable domain (other parts from reference TRBV19 and TRBJ1-1): DGGITQSPKYLFRKEGQNVTLSCEQNLNHDAMYWYRQDPGQGLRLIYYSQIVNDFQKGDIAEGYSVSREKKESFPLTVTSAQKNPTAFYLCASSPRSAANTEAFFGQGTRLTVV.